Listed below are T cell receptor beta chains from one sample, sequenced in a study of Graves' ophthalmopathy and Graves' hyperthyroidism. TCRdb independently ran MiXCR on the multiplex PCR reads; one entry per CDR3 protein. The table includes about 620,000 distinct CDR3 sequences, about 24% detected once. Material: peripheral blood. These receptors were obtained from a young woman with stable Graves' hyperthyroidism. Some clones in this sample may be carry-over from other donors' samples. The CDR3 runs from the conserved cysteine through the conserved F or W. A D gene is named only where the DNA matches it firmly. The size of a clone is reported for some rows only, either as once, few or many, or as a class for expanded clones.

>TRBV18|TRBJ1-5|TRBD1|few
CASSNRGDQPPHF
TGTGCCAGCTCAAACAGGGGAGATCAGCCCCCGCATTTT
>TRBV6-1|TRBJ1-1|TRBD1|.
CASREAGRGPTEAFF
TGTGCCAGCAGAGAAGCGGGCAGGGGGCCTACTGAAGCTTTCTTT
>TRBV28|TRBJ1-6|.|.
CASSLYSPSYNSPLHF
TGTGCCAGCAGTTTATACAGTCCCTCCTATAATTCACCCCTCCACTTT
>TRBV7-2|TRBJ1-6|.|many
CASSPTTNSPLHF
TGTGCCAGCAGCCCAACCACAAATTCACCCCTCCACTTT
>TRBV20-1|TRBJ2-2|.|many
CSSEGGTGELFF
TGCAGTTCTGAGGGGGGGACCGGGGAGCTGTTTTTT
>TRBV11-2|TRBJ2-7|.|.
CASSSPRIEGRGPKQYF
TGTGCCAGCAGCTCTCCTAGGATTGAGGGAAGGGGACCCAAGCAGTACTTC
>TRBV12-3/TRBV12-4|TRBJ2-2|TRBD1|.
CASYRGPNTGELFF
TGTGCCAGCTACAGGGGGCCTAACACCGGGGAGCTGTTTTTT
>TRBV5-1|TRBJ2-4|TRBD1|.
CASSQGQGGPQNIKYF
TGCGCCAGCAGCCAGGGACAGGGGGGCCCCCAAAACATTAAGTACTTC
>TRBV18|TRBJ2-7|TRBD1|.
CASSPQGEVDYEQYF
TGTGCCAGCTCCCCACAGGGGGAGGTAGACTACGAGCAGTACTTC
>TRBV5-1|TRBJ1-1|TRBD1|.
CASSLAVSDRRLSTEAFF
TGCGCCAGCAGCTTGGCCGTCTCGGACAGGCGACTCTCGACTGAAGCTTTCTTT
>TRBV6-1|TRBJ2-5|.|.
CASSVWQGSQETQYF
TGTGCCAGCAGTGTTTGGCAGGGGAGTCAAGAGACCCAGTACTTC
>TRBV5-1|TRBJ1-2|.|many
CASSLGWTNYGYTF
TGCGCCAGCAGCTTGGGATGGACAAACTATGGCTACACCTTC
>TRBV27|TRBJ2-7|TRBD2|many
CASSFGAGGSYEQYF
TGTGCCAGCAGTTTTGGGGCGGGGGGCTCCTACGAGCAGTACTTC
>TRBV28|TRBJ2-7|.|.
CASSPWDGNYEQYF
TGTGCCAGCAGCCCTTGGGACGGAAATTACGAGCAGTACTTC
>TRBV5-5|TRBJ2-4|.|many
CASSLGPESNIQYF
TGTGCCAGCAGCTTGGGCCCCGAATCAAACATTCAGTACTTC
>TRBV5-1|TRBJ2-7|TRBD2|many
CASTPSGSFDEQYF
TGCGCCAGCACGCCTAGCGGGAGCTTCGACGAGCAGTACTTC
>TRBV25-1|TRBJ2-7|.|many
CASDPGTLLSGEQYF
TGTGCCAGCGACCCTGGGACTCTACTATCAGGGGAGCAGTACTTC
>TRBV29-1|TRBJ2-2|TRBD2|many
CSVETSGSTGTGELFF
TGCAGCGTGGAGACTAGCGGGAGCACCGGGACCGGGGAGCTGTTTTTT
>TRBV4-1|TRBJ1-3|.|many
CASSQEVQGRSGNTIYF
TGCGCCAGCAGCCAAGAAGTGCAGGGAAGATCCGGAAACACCATATATTTT
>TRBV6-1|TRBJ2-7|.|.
CASSPERDYEQYF
TGTGCCAGCAGTCCGGAAAGGGACTACGAGCAGTACTTC
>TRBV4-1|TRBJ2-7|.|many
CASSQAGSYEQYF
TGTGCCAGCAGCCAAGCCGGGTCCTACGAGCAGTACTTC
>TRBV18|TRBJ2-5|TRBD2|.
CASSPLRGTSGRGVHFRLQETQYF
TGTGCCAGCTCACCGCTCCGAGGGACTAGCGGGAGGGGCGTCCATTTCAGACTACAAGAGACCCAGTACTTC